A single sample is the source of the 26 T cell receptor beta chains below, sequenced in a study of blood T cell repertoires in COVID-19. Data came from immunoSEQ multiplex PCR; TCRdb stores just in-frame clones and leaves some out. Of 34,000 or so clones in the sample, about 90% are singletons; the top ten hold just under 2%. Sequenced input: peripheral blood. All receptors derive from a man between 50 and 59 years old with active or convalescent COVID-19.

The chain has TRBV2 and TRBJ1-5, with 9 bases aligning to TRBD1. Germline V CDR1 and CDR2: SNHLY, FYNNEI. There are 16 residues in the CDR3. V trimming: 7 bases; J trimming: 0 bases; junction bases outside the gene matches: 7. The CDR3 reads CASKTGTGHSNQPQHF. The DNA of the CDR3 is TGTGCCAGCAAAACCGGGACAGGGCATAGCAATCAGCCCCAGCATTTT.

The J gene is TRBJ2-3, the V gene TRBV5-1, with D possibly matching TRBD2 (5 bases). The germline V and J ends were trimmed by 0 bases and 2 bases, with 10 bases remaining between them. Germline assignment: CDR1 SGHRS and CDR2 YFSETQ. CDR3 length: 15 residues. CDR3 nucleotide sequence: TGCGCCAGCAGCTTGGCTGGGCGGGTCACAGATACGCAGTATTTT. This translates into CASSLAGRVTDTQYF.

This rearrangement joins TRBV18 to TRBJ1-4; 7 bases align to TRBD1. Trimming took 0 bases from V and 7 from J; bases not matched to a gene: 5. The CDR3 spans 15 residues. The germline V gene encodes CDR1 KGHSH and CDR2 LQKENI. DNA for the CDR3: TGTGCCAGCTCACCACCGAACAGGGGAGGTGAAAAACTGTTTTTT. Encoded protein: CASSPPNRGGEKLFF.

The chain is built from TRBV4-2 and TRBJ1-2; the match to TRBD1 covers 9 bases. CDR3 length: 14 residues. V shed 4 bases and J 7 bases; nucleotides not matched to a gene: 7. Germline V gene lookup returns CDR1 LGHNA and CDR2 YNFKEQ. The CDR3 loop is CASSPLQGAFGYTF. The CDR3, as DNA: TGTGCCAGCAGCCCCCTACAGGGGGCGTTTGGCTACACCTTC.

The chain combines TRBV28 with TRBJ2-7; D ambiguous. V dropped 6 bases and J dropped 3 bases, with 9 bases sitting between them. CDR1 and CDR2 (germline): MDHEN, SYDVKM. The CDR3 has 12 residues. In DNA, the CDR3 is TGTGCCAGCAGGCAGGAACTCTACGAGCAGTACTTC. As protein: CASRQELYEQYF.

This clone came up once. The V and J genes are TRBV14 and TRBJ1-4; the D gene is possibly TRBD1 (6 bases). The CDR3 contains 12 residues. V shed 6 bases and J shed 7 bases, with 9 bases lying between them. Looked up from germline, CDR1 is SGHDN and CDR2 is FVKESK. The CDR3 bases are TGTGCCAGCAGGCAGGGGACTGAAAAACTGTTTTTT. Its translation: CASRQGTEKLFF. The variable domain in full, with the rest retrieved from reference TRBV14 and TRBJ1-4, is EAGVTQFPSHSVIEKGQTVTLRCDPISGHDNLYWYRRVMGKEIKFLLHFVKESKQDESGMPNNRFLAERTGGTYSTLKVQPAELEDSGVYFCASRQGTEKLFFGSGTQLSVL.

This clone was counted once. The V gene is TRBV10-3, the J gene TRBJ1-5; D is perhaps TRBD1 (5 bases). V was shortened by 4 bases and J by 2 bases, with 9 bases between the two germline ends. The germline V gene has CDR1 ENHRY and CDR2 SYGVKD. CDR3 size: 14 residues. CDR3 nucleotide sequence: TGTGCCATCAGTGTAGGAGGGGGCAATCAGCCCCAGCATTTT. Its protein product is CAISVGGGNQPQHF.

This CDR3 is CASSGLWGEGRNTEAFF. The CDR3 coding sequence is TGCGCCAGCAGCGGCCTTTGGGGTGAGGGCCGCAATACTGAAGCTTTCTTT. The chain joins TRBV5-1 to TRBJ1-1; D is ambiguous. The CDR3 has 17 amino acids. The germline V gene encodes CDR1 SGHRS and CDR2 YFSETQ. The V gene lost 4 bases and the J gene lost 5 bases, with 24 bases spanning the gap.

The chain combines TRBV15 with TRBJ2-5, with D possibly TRBD1 on 6 matching bases. V lost 8 bases and J 5 bases, leaving 21 bases between the germline ends. CDR1 is LNHNV, CDR2 YYDKDF, per germline (reference sequence). The CDR3 is 15 amino acids. In nucleotides, the CDR3 is TGTGCCACCCGGAAATTAGTGGGGGCGCCGGAGACCCAGTACTTC. Translated: CATRKLVGAPETQYF. The entire variable domain, with the rest obtained from reference TRBV15 and TRBJ2-5, is as follows: DAMVIQNPRYQVTQFGKPVTLSCSQTLNHNVMYWYQQKSSQAPKLLFHYYDKDFNNEADTPDNFQSRRPNTSFCFLDIRSPGLGDTAMYLCATRKLVGAPETQYFGPGTRLLVL.

This clone has just one count. The chain employs TRBV18 and TRBJ2-1; maybe TRBD2 (5 bases). There are 19 residues in the CDR3. Trimming removed 2 bases at V and 1 base at J, with 21 bases between. Germline lookup yields CDR1 KGHSH and CDR2 LQKENI. The chain's CDR3 is CASSPFAGRSRGSYNEQFF. The CDR3 coding sequence is TGTGCCAGCTCACCATTCGCGGGCCGATCCCGGGGATCCTACAATGAGCAGTTCTTC.

This chain joins TRBV5-4 and TRBJ2-3, with D maybe TRBD2 (5 bases). This CDR3 contains 16 residues. The germline CDR1 and CDR2 sequences are SGHNT and YYREEE (reference sequence). Deletions cut 0 bases from V and 4 bases from J, with 15 bases between. The CDR3 nucleotides are TGTGCCAGCAGCTTGGATACTAGTGGGGTCCCAGATACGCAGTATTTT. Protein sequence: CASSLDTSGVPDTQYF.

This sequence joins TRBV6-2 or TRBV6-3 and TRBJ2-1; D not resolved. Germline values: CDR1 MNHEY, CDR2 SVGEGT. With 0 bases removed from V and 2 bases from J, the gap between germline ends came to 14 bases. This CDR3 is built from 17 residues. The CDR3 coding sequence is TGTGCCAGCAGTTACTCCGAGGCTCCTGGAACCTACAATGAGCAGTTCTTC. Translated: CASSYSEAPGTYNEQFF.

This sequence joins TRBV7-3 and TRBJ2-3; TRBD2 matches 14 bases. Germline lookup yields CDR1 SGHTA and CDR2 FQGTGA. V shed 5 bases, J shed 2 bases, and the junction held 6 bases outside the gene matches. This CDR3 has 17 residues. The CDR3 nucleotides are TGTGCCAGCAGCCCGGGACTAGCGGGGGACACCACAGATACGCAGTATTTT. It translates to CASSPGLAGDTTDTQYF.

This chain links TRBV2 with TRBJ1-2; 8 bases align to TRBD1. Per germline, CDR1 SNHLY and CDR2 FYNNEI. This CDR3 is 15 amino acids long. Trimming at V came to 3 bases and at J to 4 bases, leaving 7 bases not matched to a gene. The CDR3 DNA reads as TGTGCCAGCAGTGACCGACAGGGGATAACCTATGGCTACACCTTC. It translates to CASSDRQGITYGYTF.

The chain uses TRBV2 and TRBJ2-1; 8 nucleotides line up with TRBD2. This CDR3 is 17 amino acids long. The V gene end was trimmed by 6 bases and the J gene end by 9 bases; junction bases not matched to a gene: 19. Germline V CDR1 and CDR2: SNHLY, FYNNEI. The CDR3, as DNA: TGTGCCAGCAGCTCTTCTAGCGGGTATCGGAGTGTAGGTGAGCAGTTCTTC. Encoded protein: CASSSSSGYRSVGEQFF.

The gene calls are TRBV7-3 and TRBJ2-1; TRBD2 aligns across 10 bases. This CDR3 spans 15 amino acids. J lost 4 bases, V lost 2 bases, and 2 bases had no gene match. Germline CDR1 reads SGHTA; CDR2 reads FQGTGA. As DNA, the CDR3 is TGTGCCAGCAGCTTACTGACTAGCGGGTACAATGAGCAGTTCTTC. Translated: CASSLLTSGYNEQFF.

The rearrangement uses TRBV5-6 and TRBJ2-7, with D possibly TRBD2 on 6 matching bases. This CDR3 has 16 residues. Trimming stripped 0 bases from V and 1 base from J, with 14 bases between. Germline lookup yields CDR1 SGHDT and CDR2 YYEEEE. The CDR3 loop reads CASSLAPEGQSYEQYF. The DNA of the CDR3 is TGTGCCAGCAGCTTGGCCCCGGAGGGCCAGTCCTACGAGCAGTACTTC.

The DNA for the CDR3 is TGCGCCAGCAGCACGGTAGCGGGAGGGCCCGTGGAGCAGTTCTTC. This translates into CASSTVAGGPVEQFF. V usage is TRBV5-1 and J usage is TRBJ2-1, with 11 positions matching TRBD2. Germline values: CDR1 SGHRS, CDR2 YFSETQ. The CDR3 runs to 15 residues. V was clipped by 4 bases and J by 10 bases; unmatched bases: 10.

The chain is built from TRBV24-1 and TRBJ2-5; TRBD2 is a possible D gene (5 bases). The germline V gene encodes CDR1 KGHDR and CDR2 SFDVKD. This CDR3 spans 15 amino acids. The germline V and J ends were trimmed by 6 bases and 0 bases, with 13 bases remaining between them. CDR3 protein: CATSLGSGYQETQYF. In DNA, the CDR3 is TGTGCCACCAGTCTGGGGTCGGGGTACCAAGAGACCCAGTACTTC.

The DNA for the CDR3 is TGTGCCAGCAGTACCTACAGGGCCTTTGTAGGCTACACCTTC. This codes for CASSTYRAFVGYTF. This chain connects TRBV28 to TRBJ1-2, with D perhaps TRBD1 (6 bases). CDR3 length: 14 residues. Germline-derived CDR1 and CDR2 are MDHEN and SYDVKM. V gave up 5 bases and J gave up 8 bases, with 18 bases separating them.

The chain is built from TRBV30 and TRBJ2-1; TRBD1 is a possible D gene (5 bases). The CDR3 is made up of 18 amino acids. In germline, CDR1 is GTSNPN, CDR2 SVGIG (reference sequence). V was trimmed by 1 base and J by 3 bases, leaving 22 bases between them. CDR3 bases: TGTGCCTGGAGTGCCGCCGCAGGGCCCCCCATCGGCTACAATGAGCAGTTCTTC. Residues: CAWSAAAGPPIGYNEQFF.

The chain combines TRBV27 with TRBJ2-1, with D possibly being TRBD1 (5 bases). The germline V gene encodes CDR1 MNHEY and CDR2 SMNVEV (reference sequence). V lost 6 bases and J 0 bases, leaving 12 bases between the germline ends. This CDR3 region has 15 residues. In DNA, the CDR3 is TGTGCCAGCAGCCCCACCCAGGGCTCCTACAATGAGCAGTTCTTC. This translates into CASSPTQGSYNEQFF.

The chain is built from TRBV5-1 and TRBJ2-5; maybe TRBD1 (6 bases). CDR1 SGHRS and CDR2 YFSETQ come from the germline V gene. CDR3 length: 12 residues. V lost 4 bases and J lost 10, with 14 bases in between. The CDR3 is CASSAGQLVQYF. In DNA, the CDR3 is TGCGCCAGCAGCGCTGGACAGCTAGTCCAGTACTTC.

The chain links TRBV6-5 to TRBJ1-1; D gene ambiguous. This CDR3 is built from 15 residues. Trimming took off 2 bases at V and 0 bases at J, with 10 bases between the two ends. Germline CDR1 is MNHEY and CDR2 is SVGAGI. The CDR3 loop reads CASSYEEGLNTEAFF. The CDR3 nucleotides are TGTGCCAGCAGTTACGAGGAGGGCCTGAACACTGAAGCTTTCTTT.

The chain is built from TRBV6-2 or TRBV6-3 and TRBJ2-7, with 9 bases that match TRBD1. V dropped 4 bases and J dropped 2; count of bases not matched to a gene: 9. From germline, CDR1 is MNHEY and CDR2 SVGEGT. The CDR3 extends over 16 amino acids. The CDR3 DNA is TGTGCCAGCAGTTCGGTCTGGGACAGGGTGCCCTACGAGCAGTACTTC. Translation: CASSSVWDRVPYEQYF.

This clone was observed a handful of times. The rearrangement joins TRBV19 to TRBJ2-1, with a weak D call TRBD2 (5 bases). The V and J ends lost 3 bases and 2 bases respectively, with 11 bases between them. CDR3 length: 15 amino acids. Germline CDR1 LNHDA, CDR2 SQIVND (reference sequence). The CDR3: CASSIPAGAYNEQFF. The DNA of the CDR3 is TGTGCCAGTAGTATCCCCGCCGGGGCCTACAATGAGCAGTTCTTC.